The following is a T cell receptor (beta chain) sequence with its context. The method was immunoSEQ multiplex PCR; TCRdb's version includes in-frame clones alone and lacks a portion of them. Of tens of thousands of clones listed, approximately 86% were seen once; the top ten hold roughly 2%. The data derive from a study of OX40 agonist ivuxolimab in advanced cancers. The source is an adult with an advanced solid tumor such as melanoma, head and neck, liver or kidney cancer. The material was CD4+ or CD8+ T cells sorted from blood, obtained in a trial of the OX40 agonist ivuxolimab.

The CDR3: CASRPRMGTEAFF. CDR3 DNA sequence: TGTGCAAGTCGCCCTCGGATGGGCACTGAAGCTTTCTTT. This chain uses TRBV12-2 with TRBJ1-1. TRBV12-2 counts as a pseudogene. The CDR3 totals 13 residues.